This passage covers 3 T cell receptor beta chains from one sample sequenced in a study of blood T cell repertoires in COVID-19. The assay was immunoSEQ multiplex PCR, and TCRdb's table has in-frame clones only and misses some. The data contain 120,000 to 150,000 clones, over 70% of them singletons. Input material: peripheral blood. The origin of the receptors is a man older than 75 with acute or convalescent COVID-19.

The chain employs TRBV9 and TRBJ1-5, with a possible D match to TRBD1 (5 bases). The CDR3 totals 14 residues. V was pared by 0 bases and J by 4 bases, with 8 bases between. Germline CDR1 and CDR2: SGDLS and YYNGEE. The CDR3 nucleotides are TGTGCCAGCAGCGTAGGGACACTAAATCAGCCCCAGCATTTT. It codes for CASSVGTLNQPQHF.

The V call is TRBV14, the J call TRBJ1-2; a weak D match, TRBD1 (6 bases). V lost 1 base, J lost 8 bases, and 11 bases lay in between. This CDR3 spans 13 amino acids. Germline V CDR1 and CDR2: SGHDN, FVKESK. The CDR3 sequence is CASSQVPRGGYTF. The CDR3, as DNA: TGTGCCAGCAGCCAAGTCCCCAGGGGAGGCTACACCTTC.

The chain joins TRBV27 to TRBJ2-7, with 10 bases that match TRBD2. The CDR3 length is 18 residues. Germline CDR1 reads MNHEY; CDR2 reads SMNVEV (reference sequence). With 6 bases clipped from V and 0 bases from J, the junction kept 14 bases outside the gene matches. CDR3 residues: CASSPQPGLATYSYEQYF. In DNA form, the CDR3 reads TGTGCCAGCAGCCCCCAACCGGGACTAGCGACGTACTCCTACGAGCAGTACTTC.